A selection of T cell receptor beta chains follows, all from one sample in a study of identifying expanded T cells in peripheral blood. Measured with immunoSEQ multiplex PCR; TCRdb has only the in-frame clones, and not every one. Of about 100,000 clones listed, roughly 87% are singletons. Sequenced input: blood. The receptors shown here come from a person aged 18-69 years in good health. The CDR3 runs from the conserved cysteine through the conserved F or W. Fields, in order: clone size, J gene, D gene, V gene, CDR3 length, CDR3 protein, CDR3 DNA. D genes are given only for firm matches. Clone size is shown for a subset of rows, as once, few, many or a class of expanded clone.

abundance: NA; j_gene: TRBJ1-2; d_gene: NA; v_gene: TRBV7-9; len: 15; CDR3aa: CASSLGAANLYGYTF; CDR3nt: TGTGCCAGCAGCTTGGGGGCAGCGAATCTCTATGGCTACACCTTC
abundance: many; j_gene: TRBJ2-2; d_gene: NA; v_gene: TRBV7-2; len: 13; CDR3aa: CASSPNRAGELFF; CDR3nt: TGTGCCAGCAGCCCTAACAGGGCCGGGGAGCTGTTTTTT
abundance: NA; j_gene: TRBJ2-5; d_gene: NA; v_gene: TRBV9; len: 13; CDR3aa: CASSTGIQETQYF; CDR3nt: TGTGCCAGCAGCACGGGGATCCAAGAGACCCAGTACTTC
abundance: NA; j_gene: TRBJ1-2; d_gene: NA; v_gene: TRBV28; len: 13; CDR3aa: CASSLFGGGGYTF; CDR3nt: TGTGCCAGCAGTTTATTCGGGGGGGGTGGCTACACCTTC
abundance: NA; j_gene: TRBJ2-5; d_gene: TRBD1; v_gene: TRBV7-9; len: 14; CDR3aa: CASSLQGPKETQYF; CDR3nt: TGTGCCAGCAGCCTACAGGGGCCTAAAGAGACCCAGTACTTC
abundance: NA; j_gene: TRBJ1-1; d_gene: NA; v_gene: TRBV28; len: 15; CDR3aa: CASSSPGSPNTEAFF; CDR3nt: TGTGCCAGCAGTTCGCCCGGGTCTCCGAACACTGAAGCTTTCTTT
abundance: NA; j_gene: TRBJ1-1; d_gene: TRBD1; v_gene: TRBV5-4; len: 17; CDR3aa: CASSSRTGGYMAAEAFF; CDR3nt: TGTGCCAGCAGCTCAAGGACAGGGGGATATATGGCGGCTGAAGCTTTCTTT
abundance: NA; j_gene: TRBJ1-5; d_gene: TRBD1; v_gene: TRBV6-5; len: 15; CDR3aa: CASTSGTGGDQPQHF; CDR3nt: TGTGCCAGCACCTCCGGGACAGGGGGCGATCAGCCCCAGCATTTT
abundance: NA; j_gene: TRBJ1-1; d_gene: NA; v_gene: TRBV4-3; len: 15; CDR3aa: CASSQVSQGGTEAFF; CDR3nt: TGCGCCAGCAGCCAAGTAAGCCAGGGCGGCACTGAAGCTTTCTTT
abundance: NA; j_gene: TRBJ2-1; d_gene: NA; v_gene: TRBV7-2; len: 15; CDR3aa: CASGAKGSNYNEQFF; CDR3nt: TGTGCCAGCGGGGCAAAGGGATCTAATTACAATGAGCAGTTCTTC
abundance: once; j_gene: TRBJ2-2; d_gene: TRBD1; v_gene: TRBV28; len: 13; CDR3aa: CASRETGAGELFF; CDR3nt: TGTGCCAGCAGGGAAACAGGGGCCGGGGAGCTGTTTTTT